This T cell receptor (beta chain) was identified in a study of T cells after posttransplantation cyclophosphamide. Study results and caveats: Donor-recipient repertoire similarity was low at 1-2 months, rising over year one. Blood and skin or GI T cell repertoires showed limited TRB overlap.

Details on this clone: Its target is unknown. This sequence may be a read error, since a much larger clone differs from it by one base. The same CDR3 is also encoded by other DNA sequences in this sample.

The germline gives CDR1 KGHSH, CDR2 LQKENI. The CDR3 extends over 14 amino acids. Produced via immunoSEQ multiplex PCR; TCRdb's table is partial and in-frame only. Listed for the sample are 40,000 to 55,000 clones, none seen a single time. The TCR sequence derives from a man aged 40-55 years in good health, CMV-negative, and a related stem cell transplant donor. V is TRBV18 and J is TRBJ1-3, with D unclear. Sequences were obtained from PBMCs. The CDR3 sequence: CASSPLATGNTIYF. DNA for the CDR3: TGCGCCAGCTCACCACTGGCCACTGGAAACACCATATATTTT. Filled out from reference TRBV18 and TRBJ1-3, the complete variable domain reads NAGVMQNPRHLVRRRGQEARLRCSPMKGHSHVYWYRQLPEEGLKFMVYLQKENIIDESGMPKERFSAEFPKEGPSILRIQQVVRGDSAAYFCASSPLATGNTIYFGEGSWLTVV.